This T cell receptor (beta chain) was sequenced in a study of CD8+CD57+ T cells in acquired aplastic anemia. Genomic DNA acted as the template from which TCR beta VDJ combination and CDR3 sequence profiling were carried out. TCRdb re-analysed the reads in MiXCR, keeping a single row per CDR3 protein. The sample records under 200,000 distinct CDR3 sequences, under 55% being singletons. The V gene's germline CDR1 is SEHNR and CDR2 FQNEAQ (reference sequence). The CDR3 length is 12 residues. With 1 base removed from V and 10 bases from J, the gap between germline ends came to 8 bases. Sequenced patients had shown CD8+CD57+ cell expansion by flow cytometry.

The chain couples TRBV7-9 to TRBJ1-5; D not resolved. This TCR was recovered from a human donor with aplastic anemia. Source material: sorted CD4+, CD8+, or CD8+CD57+ T cells (not recorded which) from PBMCs. The CDR3, as DNA: TGTGCCAGCAGCTTAGAGGGCGTCCCCCAGCATTTT. This translates into CASSLEGVPQHF.